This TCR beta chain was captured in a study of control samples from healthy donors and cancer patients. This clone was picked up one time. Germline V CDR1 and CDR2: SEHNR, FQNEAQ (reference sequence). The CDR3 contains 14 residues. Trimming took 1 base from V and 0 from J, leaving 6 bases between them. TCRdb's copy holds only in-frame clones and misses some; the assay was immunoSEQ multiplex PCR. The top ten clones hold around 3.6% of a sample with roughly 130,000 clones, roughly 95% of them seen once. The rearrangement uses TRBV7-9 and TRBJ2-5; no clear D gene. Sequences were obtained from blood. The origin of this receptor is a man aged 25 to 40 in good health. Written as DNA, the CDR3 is TGTGCCAGCAGCTTAGTGTTAGACCAAGAGACCCAGTACTTC. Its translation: CASSLVLDQETQYF.